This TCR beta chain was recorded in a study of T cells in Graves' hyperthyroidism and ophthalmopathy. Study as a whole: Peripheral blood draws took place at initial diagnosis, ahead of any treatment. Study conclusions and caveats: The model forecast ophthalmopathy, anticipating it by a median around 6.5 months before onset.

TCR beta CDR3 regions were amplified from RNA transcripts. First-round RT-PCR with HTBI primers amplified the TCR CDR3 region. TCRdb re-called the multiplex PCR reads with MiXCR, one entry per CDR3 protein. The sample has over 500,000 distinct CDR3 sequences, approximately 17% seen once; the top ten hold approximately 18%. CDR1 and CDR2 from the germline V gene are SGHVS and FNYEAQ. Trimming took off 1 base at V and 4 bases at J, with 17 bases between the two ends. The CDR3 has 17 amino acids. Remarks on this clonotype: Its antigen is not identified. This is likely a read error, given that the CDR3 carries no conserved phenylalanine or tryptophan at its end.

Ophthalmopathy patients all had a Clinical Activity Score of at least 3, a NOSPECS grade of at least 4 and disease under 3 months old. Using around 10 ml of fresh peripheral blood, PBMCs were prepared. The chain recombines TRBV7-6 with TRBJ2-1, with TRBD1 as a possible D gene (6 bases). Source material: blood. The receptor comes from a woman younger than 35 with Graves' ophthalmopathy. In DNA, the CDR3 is TGTGCCAGCAGCTTAGAAGGGCTAGAGGGGGTATACAATGAGCAGTTCCTC. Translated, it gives CASSLEGLEGVYNEQFL.